The 32 T cell receptor beta chains listed next were all sequenced from one sample in a study of beta chain features in type 1 diabetes. TCRB transcripts that were expressed got sequenced, as all of the isolated RNA had been reverse transcribed. Sequenced by immunoSEQ multiplex PCR; TCRdb stores in-frame clones only, minus some. The table lists 850,000 to 900,000 clones, 15% to 20% of them singletons, with 0.02% to 0.03% in the top ten. Source material: naive CD4+ T cells from blood. The receptors derive from a woman between 18 and 29 years old in good health.

The V gene is TRBV18, the J gene TRBJ2-7, with D hard to call. The CDR3 consists of 12 residues. In germline, CDR1 is KGHSH, CDR2 LQKENI. The V gene lost 1 base and the J gene lost 5 bases, with 6 bases spanning the gap. DNA for the CDR3: TGTGCCAGCTCACCACAAGGGAACGAGCAGTACTTC. This sequence encodes CASSPQGNEQYF.

The rearrangement uses TRBV28 and TRBJ2-7, with D uncertain. The germline gives CDR1 MDHEN, CDR2 SYDVKM. V dropped 5 bases and J dropped 2 bases, with 10 bases sitting between them. This CDR3 has 13 residues. The CDR3 DNA reads TGTGCCAGCAGTCAACCTGCCCCCTACGAGCAGTACTTC. It encodes CASSQPAPYEQYF.

The chain couples TRBV2 to TRBJ1-2; D is undetermined. This CDR3 is built from 12 residues. Trimming removed 5 bases from V and 2 bases from J, with 6 bases in between. Per the germline V gene, CDR1 is SNHLY and CDR2 is FYNNEI. The CDR3 loop is CASSWKNYGYTF. The DNA for the CDR3 is TGTGCCAGCAGTTGGAAAAACTATGGCTACACCTTC. The full variable domain, in which reference TRBV2 and TRBJ1-2 provide the parts outside the CDR3, is EPEVTQTPSHQVTQMGQEVILRCVPISNHLYFYWYRQILGQKVEFLVSFYNNEISEKSEIFDDQFSVERPDGSNFTLKIRSTKLEDSAMYFCASSWKNYGYTFGSGTRLTVV.

This clone was counted between two and nine times. V and J are TRBV5-1 and TRBJ1-2; the D gene is possibly TRBD1 (6 bases). The germline gives CDR1 SGHRS, CDR2 YFSETQ. Trimming stripped 3 bases from V and 5 bases from J, with 8 bases between. This CDR3 has 12 residues. CDR3 nucleotide sequence: TGCGCCAGCAGCTCCCAGGGGTATGGCTACACCTTC. Its translation: CASSSQGYGYTF.

The DNA for the CDR3 is TGTGCCAGCAGTAGACAGGGGGTGGGAAATGAGCAGTTCTTC. Its protein is CASSRQGVGNEQFF. This sequence joins TRBV6-6 and TRBJ2-1; 9 bases map to TRBD1. Trimming took 5 bases from V and 7 from J; bases not matched to a gene: 6. Germline CDR1 reads MNHNY; CDR2 reads SVGAGI (reference sequence). This CDR3 is built from 14 residues.

The chain has TRBV6-5 and TRBJ1-1, with TRBD1 as a possible D gene (5 bases). The CDR3 runs to 12 residues. CDR1 and CDR2 from the germline V gene are MNHEY and SVGAGI. Deletions cut 2 bases from V and 11 bases from J, with 12 bases between. The CDR3 spells CASSYGGNRAFF. The CDR3 DNA is TGTGCCAGCAGTTACGGGGGGAACCGGGCTTTCTTT.

In its sample, this clone was seen a few times. This chain links TRBV9 with TRBJ1-3; a weak D match, TRBD1 (6 bases). Germline assignment: CDR1 SGDLS and CDR2 YYNGEE. The V and J ends lost 4 bases and 3 bases respectively, with 11 bases between them. The CDR3 loop spans 14 amino acids. Here the CDR3 reads CASSTPGVGNTIYF. The CDR3 DNA follows: TGTGCCAGCAGCACGCCAGGGGTTGGAAACACCATATATTTT.

The chain uses TRBV19 and TRBJ2-2; D unclear. There are 13 residues in the CDR3. The germline gives CDR1 LNHDA, CDR2 SQIVND (reference sequence). V lost 7 bases and J 6 bases, leaving 12 bases between the germline ends. The CDR3 region is CASMDVPAGELFF. Here the CDR3 DNA reads TGTGCCAGTATGGATGTGCCCGCCGGGGAGCTGTTTTTT.

This clone has a handful of counts. The rearrangement joins TRBV6-5 to TRBJ2-1; TRBD2 aligns across 11 bases. Germline assignment: CDR1 MNHEY and CDR2 SVGAGI. V gave up 0 bases and J gave up 6 bases; unmatched junction bases: 4. The CDR3 runs to 16 residues. The CDR3 sequence: CASSYSSLAGGNEQFF. In nucleotides, the CDR3 is TGTGCCAGCAGTTACTCGAGTCTAGCGGGGGGCAATGAGCAGTTCTTC.

This clone was detected a few times. This sequence joins TRBV7-2 and TRBJ2-1, with D possibly matching TRBD2 (5 bases). With 5 bases removed from V and 0 bases from J, the gap between germline ends came to 14 bases. The CDR3 covers 16 residues. Germline V gives CDR1 SGHTA, CDR2 FQGNSA. CDR3 residues: CASSTRTGSSYNEQFF. Here the CDR3 DNA reads TGTGCCAGCAGCACACGGACGGGGAGCTCCTACAATGAGCAGTTCTTC.

This clone occurred once. The V call is TRBV6-5, the J call TRBJ2-7, with D possibly TRBD1 on 6 matching bases. This CDR3 region has 15 residues. Germline V gives CDR1 MNHEY, CDR2 SVGAGI. Trimming took 4 bases from V and 0 from J, leaving 13 bases between them. CDR3: CASSLTGESSYEQYF. The CDR3 coding sequence is TGTGCCAGCAGTTTGACAGGAGAAAGCTCCTACGAGCAGTACTTC.

This chain connects TRBV9 to TRBJ2-7; D ambiguous. Looked up from germline, CDR1 is SGDLS and CDR2 is YYNGEE. V was pared by 2 bases and J by 2 bases, with 11 bases between. This CDR3 spans 14 amino acids. The CDR3 protein is CASSVSYGAYEQYF. Here the CDR3 DNA reads TGTGCCAGCAGCGTTAGCTATGGCGCCTACGAGCAGTACTTC.

V is TRBV11-2 and J is TRBJ1-4, with a tentative D call TRBD1 (5 bases). The CDR3 is 14 residues long. Trimming pared 5 bases from V and 5 bases from J, leaving 12 bases between. The V gene's germline CDR1 is SGHAT and CDR2 FQNNGV. Here the CDR3 reads CASSLRQTNEKLFF. The CDR3 nucleotides are TGTGCCAGCAGCCTCCGACAGACCAATGAAAAACTGTTTTTT.

V and J are TRBV15 and TRBJ2-1; 11 nucleotides align to TRBD2. Germline CDR1 reads LNHNV; CDR2 reads YYDKDF (reference sequence). This CDR3 region has 16 residues. Germline trimming cut 1 base from V and 7 bases from J; bases unmatched to any gene: 6. The CDR3 reads CATSRVLLAGENEQFF. In nucleotides, the CDR3 is TGTGCCACCAGCAGAGTTTTACTAGCGGGAGAGAATGAGCAGTTCTTC. The complete variable domain, with remaining parts taken from reference TRBV15 and TRBJ2-1, reads DAMVIQNPRYQVTQFGKPVTLSCSQTLNHNVMYWYQQKSSQAPKLLFHYYDKDFNNEADTPDNFQSRRPNTSFCFLDIRSPGLGDTAMYLCATSRVLLAGENEQFFGPGTRLTVL.

This chain uses TRBV27 with TRBJ2-7, with D perhaps matching TRBD1 (6 bases). Trimming pared 6 bases from V and 6 bases from J, leaving 12 bases between. CDR1 MNHEY and CDR2 SMNVEV come from the germline V gene (reference sequence). The CDR3 extends over 12 amino acids. The CDR3 DNA reads TGTGCCAGCAGCTTCCAAGGGGGCGAGCAGTACTTC. It translates to CASSFQGGEQYF.

A few counts support this clone. The V gene is TRBV7-2, the J gene TRBJ1-5; D not certain. Germline V gene data show CDR1 as SGHTA and CDR2 as FQGNSA. The CDR3 runs to 14 residues. V lost 5 bases to trimming and J lost 0 bases, with 8 bases between them. The CDR3 nucleotides read TGTGCCAGCAGCCCTGCAACTAGCAATCAGCCCCAGCATTTT. Translation: CASSPATSNQPQHF.

The chain combines TRBV28 with TRBJ2-1; 8 bases are a match to TRBD2. From germline, CDR1 is MDHEN and CDR2 SYDVKM. The junction had 12 bases not matched to a gene; V was cut back by 2 bases and J by 9 bases. This CDR3 spans 16 amino acids. This CDR3 is CASSLPLLAAVREQFF. The CDR3 bases are TGTGCCAGCAGTTTACCCCTACTAGCGGCTGTTCGTGAGCAGTTCTTC.

V gene TRBV6-6 combines with J gene TRBJ2-5; no clear D gene. This CDR3 is built from 11 residues. Germline assignment: CDR1 MNHNY and CDR2 SVGAGI (reference sequence). Trimming removed 1 base at V and 7 bases at J, with 4 bases between. CDR3 region: CASSYLGTQYF. CDR3 coding DNA: TGTGCCAGCAGTTACTTGGGGACCCAGTACTTC.

A few counts support this clone. The chain recombines TRBV6-6 with TRBJ2-1; D uncertain. Germline V gene sequence: CDR1 MNHNY, CDR2 SVGAGI (reference sequence). This CDR3 is 13 amino acids long. The germline V and J ends were trimmed by 7 bases and 3 bases, with 10 bases remaining between them. CDR3 DNA: TGTGCCAGCACGATAGGGCTCTACAATGAGCAGTTCTTC. Translating it yields CASTIGLYNEQFF.

This clone has a handful of counts. V is TRBV7-9 and J is TRBJ2-1, with a tentative D call TRBD2 (5 bases). The germline CDR1 and CDR2 sequences are SEHNR and FQNEAQ (reference sequence). Trimming removed 6 bases from V and 3 bases from J, with 21 bases in between. This CDR3 contains 17 residues. The CDR3: CASSPSGLRDNYNEQFF. DNA of the CDR3: TGTGCCAGCAGTCCAAGCGGACTCCGCGACAACTACAATGAGCAGTTCTTC. The full variable domain, rest sourced from reference TRBV7-9 and TRBJ2-1, is DTGVSQNPRHKITKRGQNVTFRCDPISEHNRLYWYRQTLGQGPEFLTYFQNEAQLEKSRLLSDRFSAERPKGSFSTLEIQRTEQGDSAMYLCASSPSGLRDNYNEQFFGPGTRLTVL.

The J gene is TRBJ2-2, the V gene TRBV21-1; the table's D call of TRBD2 was not tested on the DNA. TRBV21-1 is tagged as a pseudogene. The CDR3 runs 15 residues. In DNA form, the CDR3 reads TGTGCCAGCAGCAAGCGGGAGGCTAACACCGGGGAGCTGTTTTTT. Its translation: CASSKREANTGELFF.

This clone was seen a few times. The rearrangement uses TRBV7-2 and TRBJ2-2; 10 bases map to TRBD1. The junction had 11 bases not matched to a gene; V was cut back by 7 bases and J by 6 bases. The germline V gene encodes CDR1 SGHTA and CDR2 FQGNSA. There are 16 residues in the CDR3. The CDR3: CASTRQGQGRSGELFF. CDR3 bases: TGTGCCAGCACCCGGCAGGGACAGGGGAGGTCCGGGGAGCTGTTTTTT. The variable domain in full, completed from reference TRBV7-2 and TRBJ2-2, reads GAGVSQSPSNKVTEKGKDVELRCDPISGHTALYWYRQSLGQGLEFLIYFQGNSAPDKSGLPSDRFSAERTGGSVSTLTIQRTQQEDSAVYLCASTRQGQGRSGELFFGEGSRLTVL.

This clone was found a few times. The chain recombines TRBV6-5 with TRBJ1-1; D might be TRBD1 (6 bases). V was pared by 6 bases and J by 5 bases, with 16 bases between. CDR3 length: 14 residues. CDR1 and CDR2 from the germline V gene are MNHEY and SVGAGI. Here the CDR3 DNA reads TGTGCCAGCAGCCCTGATGGGGGCGAGACTGAAGCTTTCTTT. Encoded protein: CASSPDGGETEAFF.

This clone was seen a few times. This chain connects TRBV28 to TRBJ2-1; 7 bases map to TRBD2. The germline V gene encodes CDR1 MDHEN and CDR2 SYDVKM. The junction had 5 bases not matched to a gene; V was cut back by 3 bases and J by 0 bases. The length of the CDR3 is 16 residues. CDR3 protein: CASSLKTGGSYNEQFF. The CDR3 region has the DNA TGTGCCAGCAGTTTGAAAACGGGAGGCTCCTACAATGAGCAGTTCTTC.

Comment on this clone: The sample carries other DNA sequences with the same CDR3. The J gene is TRBJ2-5, the V gene TRBV20-1; D gene uncertain. Germline loops: CDR1 DFQATT, CDR2 SNEGSKA (reference sequence). The CDR3 runs to 11 residues. Trimming took off 3 bases at V and 2 bases at J, with 4 bases between the two ends. The CDR3 sequence: CSASRQETQYF. The CDR3 region has the DNA TGCAGTGCTAGCAGGCAAGAGACCCAGTACTTC.

V is TRBV28 and J is TRBJ2-4, with 7 bases lining up with TRBD1. Trimming removed 5 bases from V and 14 bases from J; junction bases left unmatched: 18. The CDR3 sequence is 15 residues long. CDR1 and CDR2 from the germline V gene are MDHEN and SYDVKM. The CDR3, as DNA: TGTGCCAGCAGTCGAGAACAGGACAGGTCGGCGGTGAAGTACTTC. It translates to CASSREQDRSAVKYF.

This clone was detected only a few times. In the same sample, other DNA sequences code for this CDR3. The chain has TRBV20-1 and TRBJ2-5; D is uncertain. V was trimmed by 6 bases and J by 1 base, leaving 6 bases between them. The CDR3 contains 11 residues. CDR1 and CDR2 (germline): DFQATT, SNEGSKA (reference sequence). CDR3 DNA: TGCAGTGCCCCGATCCAAGAGACCCAGTACTTC. Protein: CSAPIQETQYF.

This clone showed up just a few times. This chain links TRBV15 with TRBJ2-3; the match to TRBD2 covers 9 bases. The CDR3 covers 21 residues. J lost 1 base, V lost 2 bases, and 19 bases had no gene match. Per germline, CDR1 LNHNV and CDR2 YYDKDF (reference sequence). CDR3 residues: CATSRIRTGIRREGRTDTQYF. DNA for the CDR3: TGTGCCACCAGCAGAATTCGAACAGGGATTAGGCGGGAGGGACGCACAGATACGCAGTATTTT.

The chain is built from TRBV27 and TRBJ1-1; D not certain. This CDR3 comprises 14 residues. In germline, CDR1 is MNHEY, CDR2 SMNVEV (reference sequence). Trimming took 5 bases from V and 4 from J, leaving 14 bases between them. CDR3: CASSPRLGITEAFF. CDR3 sequence (DNA): TGTGCCAGCAGTCCAAGGCTGGGTATCACTGAAGCTTTCTTT.

This clone has more than one count but fewer than ten. The V gene is TRBV11-2, the J gene TRBJ1-3, with TRBD1 identical over 8 bases. From germline, CDR1 is SGHAT and CDR2 FQNNGV. The V and J ends lost 5 bases and 2 bases, in that order; junction bases with no gene match: 5. The CDR3 contains 15 residues. For the CDR3, the DNA is TGTGCCAGCAGCCGACAGGGGACAGCTGGAAACACCATATATTTT. Amino acid sequence: CASSRQGTAGNTIYF.

The rearrangement joins TRBV6-1 to TRBJ2-5, with 7 nucleotides matching TRBD2. The CDR3 covers 18 residues. Germline V gene sequence: CDR1 MNHNS, CDR2 SASEGT. V lost 3 bases, J lost 0 bases, and 13 bases stayed unmatched. The CDR3 protein is CASSDLIGQRGHQETQYF. The CDR3 bases are TGTGCCAGCAGTGACCTAATCGGTCAGCGGGGACACCAAGAGACCCAGTACTTC.

This rearrangement joins TRBV11-2 to TRBJ2-1; perhaps TRBD1 as D (7 bases). Germline loops: CDR1 SGHAT, CDR2 FQNNGV. V was trimmed by 6 bases and J by 5 bases, leaving 14 bases between them. The CDR3 consists of 14 residues. The CDR3 reads CASRPGGGHNEQFF. In nucleotides, the CDR3 is TGTGCCAGCAGGCCCGGAGGGGGCCACAATGAGCAGTTCTTC.